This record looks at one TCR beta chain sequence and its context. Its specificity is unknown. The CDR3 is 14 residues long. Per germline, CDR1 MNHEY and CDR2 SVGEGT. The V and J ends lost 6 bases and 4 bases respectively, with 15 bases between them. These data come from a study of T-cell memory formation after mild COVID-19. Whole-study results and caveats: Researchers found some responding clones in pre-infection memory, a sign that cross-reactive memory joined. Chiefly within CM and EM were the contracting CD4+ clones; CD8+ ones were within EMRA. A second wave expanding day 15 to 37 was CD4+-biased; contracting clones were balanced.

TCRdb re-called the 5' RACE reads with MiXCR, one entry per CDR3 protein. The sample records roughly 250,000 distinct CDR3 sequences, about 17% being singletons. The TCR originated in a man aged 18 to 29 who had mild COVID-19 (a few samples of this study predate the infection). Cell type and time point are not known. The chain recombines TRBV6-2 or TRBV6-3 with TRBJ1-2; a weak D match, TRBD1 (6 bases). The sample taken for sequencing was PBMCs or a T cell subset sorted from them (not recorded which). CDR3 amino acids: CASRTTGSPYGYTF. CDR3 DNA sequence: TGTGCCAGCAGAACTACAGGGAGCCCCTATGGCTACACCTTC.